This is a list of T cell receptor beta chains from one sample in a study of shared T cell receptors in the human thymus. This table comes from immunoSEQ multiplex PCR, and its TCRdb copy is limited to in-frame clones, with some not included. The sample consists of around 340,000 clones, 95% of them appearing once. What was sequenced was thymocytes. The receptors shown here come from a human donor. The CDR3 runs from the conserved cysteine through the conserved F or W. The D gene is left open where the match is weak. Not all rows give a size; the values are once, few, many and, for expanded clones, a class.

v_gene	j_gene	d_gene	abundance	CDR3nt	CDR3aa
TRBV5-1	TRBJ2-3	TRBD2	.	TGCGCCAGCAGCCGGTGGCTAGCGGGAGGCACAGATACGCAGTATTTT	CASSRWLAGGTDTQYF
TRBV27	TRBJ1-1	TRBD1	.	TGTGCCAGCAAACACAACAGGGGAAGGGACACTGAAGCTTTCTTT	CASKHNRGRDTEAFF
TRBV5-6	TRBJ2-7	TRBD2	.	TGTGCCAGCAGCTTCGGGACTAGCGGCACCTACGAGCAGTACTTC	CASSFGTSGTYEQYF
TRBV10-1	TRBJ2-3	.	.	TGCGCCAGCAGTCCCCCGGGCTACACAGATACGCAGTATTTT	CASSPPGYTDTQYF
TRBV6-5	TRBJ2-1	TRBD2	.	TGTGCCAGCAGTTCTGCGGGAGGGGGACGGAATGAGCAGTTCTTC	CASSSAGGGRNEQFF
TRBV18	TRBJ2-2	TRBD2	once	TGTGCCAGCTCACCACCGCGAGCGGGAGTCACCGGGGAGCTGTTTTTT	CASSPPRAGVTGELFF
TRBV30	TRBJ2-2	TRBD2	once	TGTGCCTGGACTAGCGGGAGGGCGAACACCGGGGAGCTGTTTTTT	CAWTSGRANTGELFF
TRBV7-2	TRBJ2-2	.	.	TGTGCCAGCAGCTTTCACCCATTTGGGGCGAACACCGGGGAGCTGTTTTTT	CASSFHPFGANTGELFF
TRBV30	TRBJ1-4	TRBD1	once	TGTGCCTGGAGTGTGGGGACGACAGGGAGTATTGTAGAAGAAAAACTGTTTTTT	CAWSVGTTGSIVEEKLFF
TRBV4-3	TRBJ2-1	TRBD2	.	TGCGCCAGCCGAGCGGGAGAATTAGGCGATGAGCAGTTCTTC	CASRAGELGDEQFF
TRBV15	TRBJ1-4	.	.	TGTGCCACCAGCAGCTCCTCGGCGCGCTTACCACCCCCGGTCGATGAAAAACTGTTTTTT	CATSSSSARLPPPVDEKLFF
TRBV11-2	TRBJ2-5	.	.	TGTGCCAGCAGCCCCAACGGGCCCAAGTACCAAGAGACCCAGTACTTC	CASSPNGPKYQETQYF
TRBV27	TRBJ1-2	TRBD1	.	TGTGCCAGCAGGCCCCTTACATCTCGGGACAGGGACTATGGCTACACCTTC	CASRPLTSRDRDYGYTF
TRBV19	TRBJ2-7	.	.	TGTGCCAGTAGACGTTCCAGGGGCTACGAGCAGTACTTC	CASRRSRGYEQYF
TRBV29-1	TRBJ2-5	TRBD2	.	TGCAGCGTTGAAGAGCCCCGGGGGGAGACCCACCCGGAGACCCAGTACTTC	CSVEEPRGETHPETQYF